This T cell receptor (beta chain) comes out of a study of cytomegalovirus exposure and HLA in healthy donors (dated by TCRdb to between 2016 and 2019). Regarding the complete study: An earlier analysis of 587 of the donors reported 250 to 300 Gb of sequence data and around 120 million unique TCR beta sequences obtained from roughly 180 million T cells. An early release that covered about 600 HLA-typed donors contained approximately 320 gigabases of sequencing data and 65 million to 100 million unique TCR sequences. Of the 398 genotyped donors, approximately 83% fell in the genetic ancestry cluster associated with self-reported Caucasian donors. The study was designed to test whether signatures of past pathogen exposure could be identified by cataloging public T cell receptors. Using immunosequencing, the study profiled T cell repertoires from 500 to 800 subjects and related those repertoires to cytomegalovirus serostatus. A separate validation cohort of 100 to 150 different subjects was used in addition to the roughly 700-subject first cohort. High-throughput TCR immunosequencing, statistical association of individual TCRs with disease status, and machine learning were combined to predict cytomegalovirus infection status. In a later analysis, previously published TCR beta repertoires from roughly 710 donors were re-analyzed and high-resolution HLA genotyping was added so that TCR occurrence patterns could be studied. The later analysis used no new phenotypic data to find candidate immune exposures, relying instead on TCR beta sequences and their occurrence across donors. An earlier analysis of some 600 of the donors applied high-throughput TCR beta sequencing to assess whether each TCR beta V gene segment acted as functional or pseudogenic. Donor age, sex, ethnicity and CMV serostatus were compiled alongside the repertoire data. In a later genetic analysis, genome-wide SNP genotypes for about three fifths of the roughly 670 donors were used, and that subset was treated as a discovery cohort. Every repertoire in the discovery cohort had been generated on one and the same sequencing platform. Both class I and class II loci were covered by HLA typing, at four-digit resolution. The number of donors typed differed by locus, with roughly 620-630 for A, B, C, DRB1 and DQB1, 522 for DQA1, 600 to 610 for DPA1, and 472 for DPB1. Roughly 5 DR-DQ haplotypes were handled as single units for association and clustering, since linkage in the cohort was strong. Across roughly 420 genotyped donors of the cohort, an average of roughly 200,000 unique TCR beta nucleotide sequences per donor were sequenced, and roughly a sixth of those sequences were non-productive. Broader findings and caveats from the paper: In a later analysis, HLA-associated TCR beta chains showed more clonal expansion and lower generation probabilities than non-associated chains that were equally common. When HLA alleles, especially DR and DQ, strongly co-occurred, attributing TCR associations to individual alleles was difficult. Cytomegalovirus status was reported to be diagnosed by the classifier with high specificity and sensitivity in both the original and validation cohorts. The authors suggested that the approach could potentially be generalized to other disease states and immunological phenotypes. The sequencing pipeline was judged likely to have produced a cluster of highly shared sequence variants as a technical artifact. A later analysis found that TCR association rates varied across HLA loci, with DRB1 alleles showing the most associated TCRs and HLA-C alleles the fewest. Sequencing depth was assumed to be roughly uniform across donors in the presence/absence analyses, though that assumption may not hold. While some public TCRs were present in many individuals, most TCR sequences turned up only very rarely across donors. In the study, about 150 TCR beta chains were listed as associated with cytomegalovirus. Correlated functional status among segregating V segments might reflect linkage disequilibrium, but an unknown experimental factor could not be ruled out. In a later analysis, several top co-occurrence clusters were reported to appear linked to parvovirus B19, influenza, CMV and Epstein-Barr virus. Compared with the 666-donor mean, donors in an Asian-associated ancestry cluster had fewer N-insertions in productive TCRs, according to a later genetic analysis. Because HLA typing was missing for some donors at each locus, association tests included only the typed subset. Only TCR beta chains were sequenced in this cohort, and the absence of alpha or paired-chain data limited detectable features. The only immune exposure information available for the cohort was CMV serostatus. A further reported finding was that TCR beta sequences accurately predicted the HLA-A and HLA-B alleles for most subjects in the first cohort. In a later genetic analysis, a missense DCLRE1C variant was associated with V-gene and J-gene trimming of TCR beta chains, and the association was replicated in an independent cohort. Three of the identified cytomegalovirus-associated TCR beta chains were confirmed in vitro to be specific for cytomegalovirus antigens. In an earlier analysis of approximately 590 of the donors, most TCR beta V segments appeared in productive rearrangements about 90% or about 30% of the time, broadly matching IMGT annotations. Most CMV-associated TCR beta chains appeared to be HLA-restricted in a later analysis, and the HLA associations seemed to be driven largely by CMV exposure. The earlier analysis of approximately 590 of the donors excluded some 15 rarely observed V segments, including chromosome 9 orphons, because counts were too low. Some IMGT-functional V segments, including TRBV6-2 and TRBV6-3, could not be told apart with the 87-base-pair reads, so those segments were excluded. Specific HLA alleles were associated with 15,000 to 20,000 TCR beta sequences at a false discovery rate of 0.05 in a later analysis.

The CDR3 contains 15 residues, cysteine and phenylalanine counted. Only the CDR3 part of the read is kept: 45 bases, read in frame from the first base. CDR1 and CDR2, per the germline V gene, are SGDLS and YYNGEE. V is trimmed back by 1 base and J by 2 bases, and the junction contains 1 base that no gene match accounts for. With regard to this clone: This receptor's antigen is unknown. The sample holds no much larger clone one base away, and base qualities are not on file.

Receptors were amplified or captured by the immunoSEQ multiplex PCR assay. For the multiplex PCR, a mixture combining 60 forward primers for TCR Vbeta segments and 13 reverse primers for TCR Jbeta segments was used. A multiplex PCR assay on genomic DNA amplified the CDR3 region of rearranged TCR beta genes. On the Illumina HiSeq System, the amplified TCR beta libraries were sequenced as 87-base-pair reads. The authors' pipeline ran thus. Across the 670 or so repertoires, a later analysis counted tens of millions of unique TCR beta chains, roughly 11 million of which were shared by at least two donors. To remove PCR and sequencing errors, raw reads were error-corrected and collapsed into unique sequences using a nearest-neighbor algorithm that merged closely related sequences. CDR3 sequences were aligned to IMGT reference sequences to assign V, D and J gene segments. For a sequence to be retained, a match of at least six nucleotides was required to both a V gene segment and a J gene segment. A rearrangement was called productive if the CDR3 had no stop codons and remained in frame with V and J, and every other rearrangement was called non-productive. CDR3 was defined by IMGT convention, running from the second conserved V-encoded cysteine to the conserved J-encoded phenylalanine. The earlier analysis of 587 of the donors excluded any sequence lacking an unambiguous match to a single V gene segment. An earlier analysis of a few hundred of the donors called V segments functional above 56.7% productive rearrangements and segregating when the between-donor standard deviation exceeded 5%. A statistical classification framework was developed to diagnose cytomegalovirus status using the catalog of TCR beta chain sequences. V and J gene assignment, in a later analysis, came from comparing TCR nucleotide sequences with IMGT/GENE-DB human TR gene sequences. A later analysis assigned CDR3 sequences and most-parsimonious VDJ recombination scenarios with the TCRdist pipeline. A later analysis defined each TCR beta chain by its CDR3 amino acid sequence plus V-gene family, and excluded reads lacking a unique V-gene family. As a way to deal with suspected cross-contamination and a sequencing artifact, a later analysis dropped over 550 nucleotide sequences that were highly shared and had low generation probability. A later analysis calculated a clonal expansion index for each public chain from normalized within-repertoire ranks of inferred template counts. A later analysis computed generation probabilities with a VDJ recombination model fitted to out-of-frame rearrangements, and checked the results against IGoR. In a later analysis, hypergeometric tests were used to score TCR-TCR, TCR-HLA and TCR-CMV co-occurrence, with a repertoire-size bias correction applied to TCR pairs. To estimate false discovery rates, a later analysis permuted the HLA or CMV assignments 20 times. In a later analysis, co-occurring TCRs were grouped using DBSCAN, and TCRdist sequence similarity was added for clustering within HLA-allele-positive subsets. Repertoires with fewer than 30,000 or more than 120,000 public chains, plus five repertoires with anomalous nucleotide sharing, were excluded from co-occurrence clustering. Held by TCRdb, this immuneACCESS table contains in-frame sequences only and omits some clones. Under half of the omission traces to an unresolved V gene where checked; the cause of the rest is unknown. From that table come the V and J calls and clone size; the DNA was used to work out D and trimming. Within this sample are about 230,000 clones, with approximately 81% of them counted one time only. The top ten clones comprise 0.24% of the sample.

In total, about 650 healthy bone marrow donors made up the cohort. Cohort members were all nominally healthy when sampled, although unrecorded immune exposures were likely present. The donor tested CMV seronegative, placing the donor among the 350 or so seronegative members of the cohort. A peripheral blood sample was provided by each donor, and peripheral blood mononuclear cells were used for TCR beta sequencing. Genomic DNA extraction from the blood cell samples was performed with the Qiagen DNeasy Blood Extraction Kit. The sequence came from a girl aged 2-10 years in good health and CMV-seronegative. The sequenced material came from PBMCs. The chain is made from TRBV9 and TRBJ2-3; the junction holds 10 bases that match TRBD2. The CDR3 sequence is CASSVTSGATDTQYF. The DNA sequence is TGTGCCAGCAGCGTAACTAGCGGGGCCACAGATACGCAGTATTTT.